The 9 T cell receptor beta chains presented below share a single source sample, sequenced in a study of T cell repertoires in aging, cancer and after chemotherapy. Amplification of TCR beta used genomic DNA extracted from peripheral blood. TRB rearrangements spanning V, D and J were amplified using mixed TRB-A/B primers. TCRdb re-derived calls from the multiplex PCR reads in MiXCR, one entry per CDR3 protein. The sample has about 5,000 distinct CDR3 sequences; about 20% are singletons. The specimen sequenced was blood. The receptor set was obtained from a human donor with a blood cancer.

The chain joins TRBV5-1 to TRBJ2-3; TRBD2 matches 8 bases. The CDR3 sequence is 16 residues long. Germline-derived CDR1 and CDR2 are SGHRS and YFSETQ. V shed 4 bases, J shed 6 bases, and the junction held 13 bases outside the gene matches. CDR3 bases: TGCGCCAGCAGCGTGGGACCGGGACTAGGAGGGGATACGCAGTATTTT. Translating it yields CASSVGPGLGGDTQYF.

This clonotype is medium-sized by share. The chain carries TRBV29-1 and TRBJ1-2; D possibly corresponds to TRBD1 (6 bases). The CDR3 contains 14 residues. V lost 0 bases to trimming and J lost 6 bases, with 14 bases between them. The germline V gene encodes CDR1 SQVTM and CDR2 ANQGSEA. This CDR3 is CSVEDRGKRNGYTF. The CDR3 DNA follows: TGCAGCGTTGAAGATAGGGGGAAGCGGAATGGCTACACCTTC.

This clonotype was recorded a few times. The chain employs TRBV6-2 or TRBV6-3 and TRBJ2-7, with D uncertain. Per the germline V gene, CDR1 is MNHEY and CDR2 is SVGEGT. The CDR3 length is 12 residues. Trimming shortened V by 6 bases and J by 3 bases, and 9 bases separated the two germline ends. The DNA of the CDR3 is TGTGCCAGCAGGCTTACTCTCTACGAGCAGTACTTC. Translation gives CASRLTLYEQYF.

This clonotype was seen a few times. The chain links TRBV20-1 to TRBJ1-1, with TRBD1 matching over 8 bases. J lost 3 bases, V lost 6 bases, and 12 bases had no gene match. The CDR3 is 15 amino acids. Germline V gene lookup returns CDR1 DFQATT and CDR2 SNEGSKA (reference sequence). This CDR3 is CSAPGQGARDTEAFF. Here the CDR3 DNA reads TGCAGTGCCCCCGGGCAGGGGGCGCGGGACACTGAAGCTTTCTTT.

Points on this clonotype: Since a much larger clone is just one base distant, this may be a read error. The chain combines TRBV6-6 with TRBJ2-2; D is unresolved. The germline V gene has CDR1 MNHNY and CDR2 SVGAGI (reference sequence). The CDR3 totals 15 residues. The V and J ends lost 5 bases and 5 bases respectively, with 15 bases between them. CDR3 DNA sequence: TGTGCCAGCAGTGTTAGGGTCGGTCGAACCGGGGAGCTGTTTTTT. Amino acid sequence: CASSVRVGRTGELFF.

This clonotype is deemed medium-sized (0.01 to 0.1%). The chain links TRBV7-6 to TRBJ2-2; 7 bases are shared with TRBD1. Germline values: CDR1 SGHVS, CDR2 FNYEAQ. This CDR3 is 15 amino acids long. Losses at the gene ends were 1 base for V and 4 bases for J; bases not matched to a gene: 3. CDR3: CASSLGQGFTGELFF. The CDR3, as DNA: TGTGCCAGCAGCTTAGGACAGGGTTTCACCGGGGAGCTGTTTTTT.

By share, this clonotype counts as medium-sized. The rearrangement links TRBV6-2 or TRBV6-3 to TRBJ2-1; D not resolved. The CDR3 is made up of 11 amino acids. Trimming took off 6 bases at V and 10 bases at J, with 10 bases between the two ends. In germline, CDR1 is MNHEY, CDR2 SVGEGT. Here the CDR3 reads CASSRYGEQFF. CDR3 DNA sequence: TGTGCCAGCAGCCGTTACGGGGAGCAGTTCTTC.

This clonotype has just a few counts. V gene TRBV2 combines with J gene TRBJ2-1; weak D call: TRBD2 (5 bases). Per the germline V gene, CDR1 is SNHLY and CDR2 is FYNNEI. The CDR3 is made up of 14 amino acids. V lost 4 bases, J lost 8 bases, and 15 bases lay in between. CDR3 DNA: TGTGCCAGCAGTGTTCGGGGAGTGGACGATGAGCAGTTCTTC. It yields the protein CASSVRGVDDEQFF.

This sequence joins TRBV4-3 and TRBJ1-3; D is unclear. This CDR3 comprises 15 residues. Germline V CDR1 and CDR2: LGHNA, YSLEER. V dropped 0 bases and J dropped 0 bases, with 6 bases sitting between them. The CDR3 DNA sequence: TGCGCCAGCAGCCAAGACAGCTTCTCTGGAAACACCATATATTTT. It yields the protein CASSQDSFSGNTIYF.